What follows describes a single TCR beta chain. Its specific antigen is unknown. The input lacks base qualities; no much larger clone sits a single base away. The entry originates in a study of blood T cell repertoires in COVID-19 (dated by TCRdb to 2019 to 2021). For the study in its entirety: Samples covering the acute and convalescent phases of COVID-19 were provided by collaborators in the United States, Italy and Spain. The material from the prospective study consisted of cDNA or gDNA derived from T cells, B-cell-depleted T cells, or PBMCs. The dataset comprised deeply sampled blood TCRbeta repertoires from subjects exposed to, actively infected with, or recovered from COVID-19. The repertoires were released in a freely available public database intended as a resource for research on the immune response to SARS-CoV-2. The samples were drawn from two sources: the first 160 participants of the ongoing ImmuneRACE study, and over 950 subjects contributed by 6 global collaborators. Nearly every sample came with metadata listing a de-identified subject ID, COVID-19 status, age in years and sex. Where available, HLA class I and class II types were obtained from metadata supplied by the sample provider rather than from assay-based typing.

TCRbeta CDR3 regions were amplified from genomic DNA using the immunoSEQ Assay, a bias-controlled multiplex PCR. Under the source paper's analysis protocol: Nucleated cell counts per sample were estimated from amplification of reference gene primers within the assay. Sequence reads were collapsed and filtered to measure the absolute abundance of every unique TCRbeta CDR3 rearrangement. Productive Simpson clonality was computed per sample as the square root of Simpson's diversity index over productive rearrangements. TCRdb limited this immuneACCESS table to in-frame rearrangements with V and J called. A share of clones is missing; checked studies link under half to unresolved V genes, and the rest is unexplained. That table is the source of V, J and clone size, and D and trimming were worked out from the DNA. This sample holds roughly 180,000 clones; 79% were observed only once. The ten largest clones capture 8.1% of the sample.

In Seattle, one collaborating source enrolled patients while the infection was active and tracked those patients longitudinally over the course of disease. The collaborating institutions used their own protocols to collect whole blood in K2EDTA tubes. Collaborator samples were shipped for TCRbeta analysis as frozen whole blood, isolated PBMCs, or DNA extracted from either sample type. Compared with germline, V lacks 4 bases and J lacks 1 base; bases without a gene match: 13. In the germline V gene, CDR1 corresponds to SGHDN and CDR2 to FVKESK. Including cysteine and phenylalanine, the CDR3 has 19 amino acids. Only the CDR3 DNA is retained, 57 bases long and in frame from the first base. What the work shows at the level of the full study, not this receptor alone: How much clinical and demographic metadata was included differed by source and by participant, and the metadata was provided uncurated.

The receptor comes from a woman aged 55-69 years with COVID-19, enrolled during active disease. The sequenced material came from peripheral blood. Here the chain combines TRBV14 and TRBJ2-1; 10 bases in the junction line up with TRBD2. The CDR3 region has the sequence CASSPGAGAGGPSYNEQFF. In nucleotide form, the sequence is TGTGCCAGCAGCCCCGGAGCGGGAGCGGGAGGGCCGTCCTACAATGAGCAGTTCTTC.